This entry lists 9 T cell receptor beta chains sequenced from one sample in a study of T-cell reconstitution after alpha-beta-depleted transplantation in children (dated by TCRdb to about 2016). The treatment or condition label corresponds to: allogeneic hematopoietic cell transplantation with graft depleted of TCRalphabeta T cells and CD19 B cells. Receptor libraries were prepared by PCR. The run used an Illumina HiSeq 2500. To normalize quantification of the TCRbeta repertoire, the TCR libraries were built with molecular barcoding that relied on unique molecular identifiers. Clones were called with MiXCR by TCRdb after fastp trimmed the public reads at Q25, and only in-frame beta chains were retained. Merged by CDR3 protein, the rows form single entries marked with the most common genes and DNA. This sample has hundreds of thousands of distinct CDR3 sequences in its table, and roughly a quarter of those were observed once. About 4.8% of the sample is in the top ten clones.

The source material was PBMCs, mostly from graft donor cells, sampled 360 days after TCRalphabeta/CD19-depleted stem cell transplant. All receptors come from a female patient aged 2-15 years who had a stem cell transplant for congenital amegakaryocytic thrombocytopenia, so the T cells may come from the graft donor.

The genes are TRBV28 and TRBJ1-2; no definite D call. Trimming shortened V by 5 bases and J by 3 bases, and 16 bases separated the two germline ends. The CDR3 contains 15 residues. Looked up from germline, CDR1 is MDHEN and CDR2 is SYDVKM. The DNA for the CDR3 is TGTGCCAGCAGTACACAGACGACGGATTACTATGGCTACACCTTC. Its protein is CASSTQTTDYYGYTF.

This sequence joins TRBV4-1 and TRBJ2-5; no firm D call. CDR1 is MGHRA, CDR2 YSYEKL, per germline. With 1 base removed from V and 2 bases from J, the gap between germline ends came to 14 bases. The CDR3 sequence is 16 residues long. CDR3 amino acids: CASSQVVGHLQETQYF. Written as DNA, the CDR3 is TGCGCCAGCAGCCAAGTCGTCGGCCACCTACAAGAGACCCAGTACTTC.

The CDR3 sequence is CASSFLGANNEQFF. The CDR3 region has the DNA TGTGCCAGCAGTTTTCTGGGGGCGAACAATGAGCAGTTCTTC. The genes are TRBV27 and TRBJ2-1; possible D gene TRBD1, 6 bases. Germline V lookup: CDR1 MNHEY, CDR2 SMNVEV (reference sequence). V was cut by 3 bases and J by 5 bases, with 11 bases left in between. This CDR3 is 14 amino acids long.

This clonotype occurred a few times. The J gene is TRBJ2-7, the V gene TRBV3-1; 7 bases line up with TRBD1. V dropped 5 bases and J dropped 1; count of bases not matched to a gene: 8. Germline V gene lookup returns CDR1 LGHDT and CDR2 YNNKEL (reference sequence). This CDR3 has 15 residues. CDR3 nucleotides: TGTGCCAGCAGCTTAGACAGGGCCCCTTCCTACGAGCAGTACTTC. Its protein product is CASSLDRAPSYEQYF.

The genes are TRBV7-3 and TRBJ2-3; 13 bases map to TRBD2. Trimming removed 4 bases from V and 2 bases from J; junction bases left unmatched: 3. Germline V lookup: CDR1 SGHTA, CDR2 FQGTGA. This CDR3 region has 16 residues. The CDR3 bases are TGTGCCAGCAGCTGGGGACTAGCGGGACCCACAGATACGCAGTATTTT. Protein sequence: CASSWGLAGPTDTQYF.

This sequence joins TRBV10-1 and TRBJ2-3; D perhaps matches TRBD1 (7 bases). This CDR3 has 17 amino acids. The V end lost 1 base, the J end lost 6 bases, and 20 bases lay between the germline ends. CDR1 is WNHNN and CDR2 is SYGVQD in the germline V gene (reference sequence). This CDR3 reads CASSEFQGGRRGDTQYF. Here the CDR3 DNA reads TGCGCCAGCAGTGAGTTCCAGGGGGGCCGACGAGGGGATACGCAGTATTTT.

This clonotype was detected ten times or more. The V call is TRBV28, the J call TRBJ2-7; D gene uncertain. Germline CDR1 reads MDHEN; CDR2 reads SYDVKM. Trimming took 3 bases from V and 3 from J, leaving 15 bases between them. The CDR3 has 15 amino acids. The CDR3 DNA sequence: TGTGCCAGCAGTTTGTCGCGTCAGGATTACTACGAGCAGTACTTC. Protein sequence: CASSLSRQDYYEQYF.

This clonotype was detected only a few times. The rearrangement uses TRBV5-1 and TRBJ1-1, with D possibly being TRBD1 (5 bases). Germline assignment: CDR1 SGHRS and CDR2 YFSETQ. V lost 3 bases, J lost 4 bases, and 13 bases lay in between. The CDR3 length is 14 residues. The CDR3 coding sequence is TGCGCCAGCAGCTCAAGTGGGGGTGTCACTGAAGCTTTCTTT. Translation: CASSSSGGVTEAFF.

This clonotype was seen a handful of times. The chain carries TRBV12-3 or TRBV12-4 and TRBJ1-2; D gene uncertain. The ends were cut back, 1 base at V and 7 bases at J, with 7 bases in the middle. This CDR3 has 12 residues. DNA for the CDR3: TGTGCCAGCAGTTTAGGGACGGTTGGCTACACCTTC. Amino acids: CASSLGTVGYTF.